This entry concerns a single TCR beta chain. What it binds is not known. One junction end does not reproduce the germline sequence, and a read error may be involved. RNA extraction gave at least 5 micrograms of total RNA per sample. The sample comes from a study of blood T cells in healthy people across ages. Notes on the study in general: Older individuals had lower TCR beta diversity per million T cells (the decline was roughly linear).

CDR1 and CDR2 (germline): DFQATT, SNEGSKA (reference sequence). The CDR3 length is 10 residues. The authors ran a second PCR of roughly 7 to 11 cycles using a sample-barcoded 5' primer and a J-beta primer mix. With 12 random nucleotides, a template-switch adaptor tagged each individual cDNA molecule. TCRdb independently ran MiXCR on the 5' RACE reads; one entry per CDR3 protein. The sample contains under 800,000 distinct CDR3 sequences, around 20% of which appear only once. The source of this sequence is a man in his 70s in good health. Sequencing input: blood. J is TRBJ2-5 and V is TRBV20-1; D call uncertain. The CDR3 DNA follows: TGCAGTGCTAGGATGGAGACCCGGTACTTC. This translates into CSARMETRYF.